This record looks at one T cell receptor beta chain sequence and its context. What it recognizes is unknown. The sample comes from a study of T cells after posttransplantation cyclophosphamide. Germline CDR1 MRHNA, CDR2 SNTAGT. The CDR3 consists of 13 residues. Trimming stripped 8 bases from V and 0 bases from J, with 10 bases between. Libraries were prepared by immunoSEQ multiplex PCR; TCRdb keeps only in-frame clonotypes and omits some of them. Of about 52,000 clones in the sample, 90% to 95% were seen once. Study-level results: Skin or GI-infiltrating T cells shared few TRB sequences with blood.

The rearrangement uses TRBV6-4 and TRBJ1-1; D gene uncertain. The sequence came from a woman in her twenties or thirties in good health and a related stem cell transplant donor. Specimen: PBMCs. In DNA, the CDR3 is TGTGCCAGCGAGGGCAAGATGAACACTGAAGCTTTCTTT. Protein: CASEGKMNTEAFF.